One and the same sample provided the 31 T cell receptor beta chains below, sequenced in a study of shared clonotypes between healthy human individuals. TCRdb's copy holds only in-frame clones and misses some; the assay was immunoSEQ multiplex PCR. The sample has over 950,000 clones, about 72% seen once. The sequencing input was memory CD4+ T cells from PBMCs. Subset defined: CD45RA-negative fraction. The origin of the receptors is a man younger than 35 in good health. Some clones in this sample may be carry-over from other donors' samples.

As concerns this clone: With a much larger clone just one base away, this may be a read error. In the same sample, other DNA sequences code for this CDR3. The DNA of the CDR3 is TGTGCCAGCAGCTTAGGCCCCACAGATACGCAGTATTTT. Translating gives CASSLGPTDTQYF. This chain uses TRBV11-3 with TRBJ2-3; D is unresolved. V was trimmed by 1 base and J by 2 bases, leaving 4 bases between them. The CDR3 runs to 13 residues. Germline CDR1 reads SGHNT; CDR2 reads YENEEA.

This clone was observed a few times. The rearrangement joins TRBV9 to TRBJ2-5, with 13 bases that match TRBD2. Germline CDR1 is SGDLS and CDR2 is YYNGEE. The length of the CDR3 is 15 residues. J gave up 5 bases and V 1 base, and 2 bases lay outside the gene matches. This CDR3 reads CASSVQLAGGETQYF. CDR3 sequence (DNA): TGTGCCAGCAGCGTACAACTAGCGGGAGGGGAGACCCAGTACTTC. The full variable domain, completed using reference TRBV9 and TRBJ2-5, is DSGVTQTPKHLITATGQRVTLRCSPRSGDLSVYWYQQSLDQGLQFLIQYYNGEERAKGNILERFSAQQFPDLHSELNLSSLELGDSALYFCASSVQLAGGETQYFGPGTRLLVL.

The rearrangement links TRBV30 to TRBJ2-2; 11 nucleotides line up with TRBD1. The V segment lost 4 bases and the J segment 7 bases; nucleotides outside the gene matches: 5. The CDR3 is 14 residues long. Germline CDR1 reads GTSNPN; CDR2 reads SVGIG (reference sequence). CDR3 in amino acids: CAWMGQGVVGELFF. The CDR3, as DNA: TGTGCCTGGATGGGACAGGGGGTGGTCGGGGAGCTGTTTTTT. Full variable domain (outside the CDR3, taken from reference TRBV30 and TRBJ2-2): SQTIHQWPATLVQPVGSPLSLECTVEGTSNPNLYWYRQAAGRGLQLLFYSVGIGQISSEVPQNLSASRPQDRQFILSSKKLLLSDSGFYLCAWMGQGVVGELFFGEGSRLTVL.

This chain connects TRBV7-3 to TRBJ2-1; D is possibly TRBD1 or TRBD2 (5 bases each). The CDR3 runs 16 residues. The V gene lost 5 bases and the J gene lost 2 bases, with 16 bases spanning the gap. Germline CDR1 and CDR2: SGHTA and FQGTGA. CDR3 sequence reads: CASSLTGPRAYNEQFF. The CDR3 nucleotides are TGTGCCAGCAGCCTCACGGGACCTAGGGCCTACAATGAGCAGTTCTTC. Supplemented by reference TRBV7-3 and TRBJ2-1, the full variable domain reads GAGVSQTPSNKVTEKGKYVELRCDPISGHTALYWYRQSLGQGPEFLIYFQGTGAADDSGLPNDRFFAVRPEGSVSTLKIQRTERGDSAVYLCASSLTGPRAYNEQFFGPGTRLTVL.

This clone was counted a few times. The V call is TRBV18, the J call TRBJ2-5; D possibly matches TRBD1 or TRBD2 (6 bases each). CDR1 and CDR2 from the germline V gene are KGHSH and LQKENI. V was trimmed by 2 bases and J by 1 base, leaving 17 bases between them. This CDR3 contains 17 residues. CDR3 sequence: CASSPARSRGRQETQYF. The CDR3 DNA reads TGTGCCAGCTCACCAGCACGTTCCCGGGGGCGCCAAGAGACCCAGTACTTC.

The chain links TRBV18 to TRBJ2-5; 8 bases are shared with TRBD1. The CDR3 has 15 residues. The J segment lost 5 bases and the V segment lost 0 bases, leaving 5 bases of the junction unmatched. Germline lookup yields CDR1 KGHSH and CDR2 LQKENI. CDR3 loop: CASSPPGQAKETQYF. The CDR3 DNA reads TGTGCCAGCTCACCACCGGGACAGGCGAAGGAGACCCAGTACTTC.

V is TRBV27 and J is TRBJ1-4, with D tentatively TRBD1 (6 bases). The germline CDR1 and CDR2 sequences are MNHEY and SMNVEV (reference sequence). V lost 5 bases and J lost 0, with 13 bases in between. The CDR3 spans 16 residues. The CDR3 sequence: CASSRSRGATNEKLFF. In nucleotides, the CDR3 is TGTGCCAGCAGTCGCAGCAGGGGAGCAACTAATGAAAAACTGTTTTTT.

The CDR3 loop is CASSRPGTGEKLFF. The DNA for the CDR3 is TGTGCCAGCAGCCGTCCCGGGACAGGGGAGAAACTGTTTTTT. The gene calls are TRBV28 and TRBJ1-4; 10 nucleotides match TRBD1. CDR1 is MDHEN and CDR2 is SYDVKM in the germline V gene. The CDR3 length is 14 residues. Trimming at V came to 6 bases and at J to 11 bases, leaving 9 bases not matched to a gene.

This chain uses TRBV4-2 with TRBJ2-1; unclear D gene. Trimming shortened V by 0 bases and J by 5 bases, and 23 bases separated the two germline ends. Germline lookup yields CDR1 LGHNA and CDR2 YNFKEQ. The CDR3 runs 19 residues. CDR3 in DNA: TGTGCCAGCAGCCAAGATCAGGTTATTTCTAGGTCTCCGCACAATGAGCAGTTCTTC. As protein: CASSQDQVISRSPHNEQFF.

The J gene is TRBJ2-5, the V gene TRBV10-3, with TRBD1 identical over 8 bases. J was trimmed by 4 bases and V by 3 bases; bases with no gene match: 1. Germline CDR1 reads ENHRY; CDR2 reads SYGVKD. The CDR3 loop spans 13 amino acids. CDR3 nucleotide sequence: TGTGCCATCAGTGAAACAGGGGGAGAGACCCAGTACTTC. Amino acids: CAISETGGETQYF.

This clone turned up a few times. This chain links TRBV5-1 with TRBJ2-2; TRBD2 matches 10 bases. After removal of 1 base from V and 6 bases from J, the junction contained 3 bases not matched to a gene. The CDR3 sequence is 15 residues long. Germline values: CDR1 SGHRS, CDR2 YFSETQ. CDR3 protein: CASSLSSGRSGELFF. Here the CDR3 DNA reads TGCGCCAGCAGCTTGAGTAGCGGGAGGTCCGGGGAGCTGTTTTTT.

This rearrangement joins TRBV21-1 to TRBJ1-1; TRBD1 is the table's D call, not checked against the DNA. TRBV21-1 is recorded as a pseudogene. CDR3 size: 18 residues. The CDR3 here is CASSNSNSRGHPLRRAFF. CDR3 coding DNA: TGTGCCAGCAGCAACTCAAATAGTAGGGGACACCCCCTAAGGAGAGCTTTCTTT.

The chain links TRBV2 to TRBJ2-7; D may be TRBD1 (6 bases). Germline lookup yields CDR1 SNHLY and CDR2 FYNNEI. This CDR3 comprises 14 residues. The V end was cut by 1 base, the J end by 3 bases, with 10 bases between. The CDR3 DNA reads as TGTGCCAGCAGTGAAGAACAGGGTTTCTACGAGCAGTACTTC. This gives the protein CASSEEQGFYEQYF.

V usage is TRBV28 and J usage is TRBJ1-2; 8 bases align to TRBD1. V was clipped by 2 bases and J by 8 bases; unmatched bases: 4. Germline CDR1 reads MDHEN; CDR2 reads SYDVKM. This CDR3 comprises 13 residues. CDR3 nucleotide sequence: TGTGCCAGCAGTTTACAGGGGGCTAGGGGCTACACCTTC. Translating it yields CASSLQGARGYTF.

The genes are TRBV7-3 and TRBJ2-2, with D possibly TRBD2 on 5 matching bases. V shed 6 bases and J shed 4 bases, with 15 bases lying between them. CDR3 length: 15 residues. CDR1 and CDR2 from the germline V gene are SGHTA and FQGTGA. The CDR3 sequence: CASSHGPRGTGELFF. DNA for the CDR3: TGTGCCAGCAGTCATGGACCCCGGGGCACCGGGGAGCTGTTTTTT.

This clone was counted a single time. This chain joins TRBV4-2 and TRBJ1-4, with D possibly matching TRBD1 (6 bases). Germline V gene lookup returns CDR1 LGHNA and CDR2 YNFKEQ. Trimming took 0 bases from V and 2 from J, leaving 10 bases between them. This CDR3 has 16 amino acids. The CDR3 reads CASSQEGGITNEKLFF. DNA of the CDR3: TGTGCCAGCAGCCAAGAAGGGGGGATTACTAATGAAAAACTGTTTTTT.

This chain uses TRBV5-5 with TRBJ2-5, with a tentative D call TRBD1 (5 bases). CDR1 SGHKS and CDR2 YYEKEE come from the germline V gene (reference sequence). The CDR3 is 12 residues long. Trimming shortened V by 0 bases and J by 14 bases, and 14 bases separated the two germline ends. The CDR3 bases are TGTGCCAGCAGCTTGGCGGTGGGGCCCTCATACTTC. Translating gives CASSLAVGPSYF.

The genes are TRBV25-1 and TRBJ1-2; TRBD1 matches at 9 bases. The CDR3 length is 13 residues. The germline V gene has CDR1 MGHDK and CDR2 SYGVNS. V was clipped by 6 bases and J by 7 bases; unmatched bases: 6. DNA for the CDR3: TGTGCCAGCAGAACAGGGGGCCGGGGTGGCTACACCTTC. It specifies CASRTGGRGGYTF.

The rearrangement joins TRBV7-2 to TRBJ2-7; D is unclear. The V gene's germline CDR1 is SGHTA and CDR2 FQGNSA. With 5 bases removed from V and 6 bases from J, the gap between germline ends came to 14 bases. This CDR3 has 13 amino acids. The chain's CDR3 is CASSLRPRGEQYF. In DNA form, the CDR3 reads TGTGCCAGCAGCCTACGACCCAGAGGCGAGCAGTACTTC.

The chain recombines TRBV25-1 with TRBJ2-2; TRBD1 matches 11 bases. The V gene end was trimmed by 3 bases and the J gene end by 5 bases; junction bases not matched to a gene: 2. The CDR3 is made up of 15 amino acids. Germline assignment: CDR1 MGHDK and CDR2 SYGVNS. In DNA, the CDR3 is TGTGCCAGCAGTGATGGACAGGGGGCGACCGGGGAGCTGTTTTTT. Its translation is CASSDGQGATGELFF. The full variable domain, completed using reference TRBV25-1 and TRBJ2-2, is EADIYQTPRYLVIGTGKKITLECSQTMGHDKMYWYQQDPGMELHLIHYSYGVNSTEKGDLSSESTVSRIRTEHFPLTLESARPSHTSQYLCASSDGQGATGELFFGEGSRLTVL.

This clone has only a few counts. V usage is TRBV4-1 and J usage is TRBJ2-3; 9 nucleotides agree with TRBD2. The CDR3 totals 13 residues. Trimming removed 5 bases from V and 6 bases from J; junction bases left unmatched: 3. Germline V gives CDR1 MGHRA, CDR2 YSYEKL. CDR3 bases: TGCGCCAGCAGCAAGCGGGAGGACGATACGCAGTATTTT. Its translation: CASSKREDDTQYF.

The chain links TRBV27 to TRBJ2-7, with D perhaps matching TRBD2 (5 bases). With 5 bases removed from V and 0 bases from J, the gap between germline ends came to 11 bases. This CDR3 has 14 amino acids. Germline values: CDR1 MNHEY, CDR2 SMNVEV (reference sequence). CDR3 in amino acids: CASSKTTPSYEQYF. The CDR3 DNA reads TGTGCCAGCAGTAAGACTACCCCCTCCTACGAGCAGTACTTC.

The chain uses TRBV27 and TRBJ2-7; 7 nucleotides line up with TRBD1. This CDR3 spans 14 amino acids. CDR1 is MNHEY and CDR2 is SMNVEV in the germline V gene (reference sequence). Trimming cost V 5 bases and J 3 bases; bases outside gene matches: 7. CDR3 bases: TGTGCCAGCAGTCCACGGACAGGCTACTACGAGCAGTACTTC. Its protein product is CASSPRTGYYEQYF.

The chain combines TRBV28 with TRBJ2-3; TRBD1 aligns across 7 bases. CDR1 and CDR2 from the germline V gene are MDHEN and SYDVKM. The CDR3 extends over 15 amino acids. V dropped 6 bases and J dropped 7; count of bases not matched to a gene: 13. The CDR3 protein is CASRPTGAPRHTQYF. For the CDR3, the DNA is TGTGCCAGCAGGCCAACAGGGGCCCCAAGGCATACGCAGTATTTT. Complete variable domain (other parts from reference TRBV28 and TRBJ2-3): DVKVTQSSRYLVKRTGEKVFLECVQDMDHENMFWYRQDPGLGLRLIYFSYDVKMKEKGDIPEGYSVSREKKERFSLILESASTNQTSMYLCASRPTGAPRHTQYFGPGTRLTVL.

The chain has TRBV2 and TRBJ2-1, with 10 bases identical to TRBD1. With V trimmed by 7 bases and J by 6 bases, 6 bases remained unmatched. The CDR3 contains 14 residues. Germline V gene data show CDR1 as SNHLY and CDR2 as FYNNEI. In nucleotides, the CDR3 is TGTGCCAGCAACCGGGACAGGGGTATCAATGAGCAGTTCTTC. It specifies CASNRDRGINEQFF.

This chain joins TRBV11-3 and TRBJ1-1; a possible D gene is TRBD1 (5 bases). Germline V gene data show CDR1 as SGHNT and CDR2 as YENEEA. The CDR3 loop spans 13 amino acids. The V gene lost 4 bases and the J gene lost 6 bases, with 12 bases spanning the gap. The CDR3 region has the DNA TGTGCCAGCAGCTCCAAAGGGGAGGCTGAAGCTTTCTTT. Protein product: CASSSKGEAEAFF. Filled out from reference TRBV11-3 and TRBJ1-1, the complete variable domain reads EAGVVQSPRYKIIEKKQPVAFWCNPISGHNTLYWYLQNLGQGPELLIRYENEEAVDDSQLPKDRFSAERLKGVDSTLKIQPAELGDSAVYLCASSSKGEAEAFFGQGTRLTVV.

The gene calls are TRBV18 and TRBJ2-1, with D possibly called TRBD1 or TRBD2 (6 bases each). Germline V gene sequence: CDR1 KGHSH, CDR2 LQKENI. This CDR3 contains 15 residues. V was clipped by 6 bases and J by 4 bases, with 16 bases between them. CDR3 DNA: TGTGCCAGCTCCCCCCCCGGGGGCGCGTACAATGAGCAGTTCTTC. It is translated as CASSPPGGAYNEQFF.

The chain uses TRBV28 and TRBJ2-7; D gene ambiguous. Trimming cost V 1 base and J 6 bases, with 7 bases left between them. Germline V gene lookup returns CDR1 MDHEN and CDR2 SYDVKM. This CDR3 comprises 12 residues. CDR3 DNA: TGTGCCAGCAGTTTATCGGGCGCCGAGCAGTACTTC. Protein sequence: CASSLSGAEQYF.

The chain recombines TRBV28 with TRBJ1-1; 9 bases are a match to TRBD1. This CDR3 has 17 amino acids. Germline CDR1 MDHEN, CDR2 SYDVKM. V lost 3 bases to trimming and J lost 3 bases; unmatched junction nucleotides: 11. CDR3 sequence reads: CASSFLVTGGWDTEAFF. The CDR3 DNA follows: TGTGCCAGCAGTTTTCTCGTGACAGGGGGGTGGGACACTGAAGCTTTCTTT.

The chain carries TRBV13 and TRBJ2-7; 7 bases line up with TRBD1. The V and J ends lost 5 bases and 4 bases, in that order; junction bases with no gene match: 8. Germline V lookup: CDR1 PRHDT, CDR2 FYEKMQ (reference sequence). The CDR3 contains 14 residues. CDR3 DNA sequence: TGTGCCAGCAGCCTAAGGACAGGCGAGTACGAGCAGTACTTC. This encodes CASSLRTGEYEQYF. Full variable domain (remainder filled in from reference TRBV13 and TRBJ2-7): AAGVIQSPRHLIKEKRETATLKCYPIPRHDTVYWYQQGPGQDPQFLISFYEKMQSDKGSIPDRFSAQQFSDYHSELNMSSLELGDSALYFCASSLRTGEYEQYFGPGTRLTVT.

Details on this clone: Other DNA sequences in the same sample also yield this CDR3. The chain combines TRBV6-1 with TRBJ2-7, with no clear D. This CDR3 has 13 amino acids. The V and J ends lost 3 bases and 0 bases respectively, with 6 bases between them. CDR1 MNHNS and CDR2 SASEGT come from the germline V gene. This chain's CDR3 is CASSDYSSYEQYF. The CDR3 nucleotides are TGTGCCAGCAGTGACTATAGCTCCTACGAGCAGTACTTC.